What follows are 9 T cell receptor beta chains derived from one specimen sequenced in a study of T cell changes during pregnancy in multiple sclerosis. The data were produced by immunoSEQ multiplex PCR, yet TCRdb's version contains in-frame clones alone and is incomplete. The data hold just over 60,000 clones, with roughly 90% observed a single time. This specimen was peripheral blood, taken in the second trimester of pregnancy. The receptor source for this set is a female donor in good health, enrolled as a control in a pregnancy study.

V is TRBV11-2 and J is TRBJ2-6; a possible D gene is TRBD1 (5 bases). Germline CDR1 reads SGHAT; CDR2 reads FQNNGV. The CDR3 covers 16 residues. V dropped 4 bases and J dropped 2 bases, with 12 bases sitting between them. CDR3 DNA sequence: TGTGCCAGCAGCTGGTCCAGGGCCACTGGGGCCAACGTCCTGACTTTC. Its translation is CASSWSRATGANVLTF.

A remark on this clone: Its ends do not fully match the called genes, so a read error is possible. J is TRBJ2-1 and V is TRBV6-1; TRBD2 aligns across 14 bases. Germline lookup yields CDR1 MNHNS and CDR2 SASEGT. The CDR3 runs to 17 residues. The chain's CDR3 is CASSQAIRLAGGNEQFF. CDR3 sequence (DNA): TGTGCCAGCAGTCAAGCGATTCGACTAGCGGGGGGGAATGAGCAGTTCTTC.

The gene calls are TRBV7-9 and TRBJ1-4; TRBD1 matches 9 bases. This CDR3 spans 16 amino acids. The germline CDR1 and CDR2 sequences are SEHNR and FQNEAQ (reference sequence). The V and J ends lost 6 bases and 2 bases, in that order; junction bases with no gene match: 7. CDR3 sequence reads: CASRPGTGRTNEKLFF. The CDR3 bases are TGTGCCAGCAGGCCAGGGACAGGGAGGACTAATGAAAAACTGTTTTTT.

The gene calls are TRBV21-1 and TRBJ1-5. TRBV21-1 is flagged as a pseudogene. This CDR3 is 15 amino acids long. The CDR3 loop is CASSTWARVNQPQHF. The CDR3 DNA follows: TGTGCCAGCAGCACGTGGGCGCGGGTTAATCAGCCCCAGCATTTT.

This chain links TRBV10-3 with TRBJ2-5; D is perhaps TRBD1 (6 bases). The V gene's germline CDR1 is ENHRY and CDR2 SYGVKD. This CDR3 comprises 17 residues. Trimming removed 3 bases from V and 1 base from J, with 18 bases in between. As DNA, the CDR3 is TGTGCCATCAGTGATGTGTCCGACAGGATGATCCAAGAGACCCAGTACTTC. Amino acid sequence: CAISDVSDRMIQETQYF.

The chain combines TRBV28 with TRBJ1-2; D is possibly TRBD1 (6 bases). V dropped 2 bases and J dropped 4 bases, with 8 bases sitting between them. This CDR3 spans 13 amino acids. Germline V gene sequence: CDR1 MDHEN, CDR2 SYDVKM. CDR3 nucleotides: TGTGCCAGCAGTTTACAGGGGCCCTATGGCTACACCTTC. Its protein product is CASSLQGPYGYTF.

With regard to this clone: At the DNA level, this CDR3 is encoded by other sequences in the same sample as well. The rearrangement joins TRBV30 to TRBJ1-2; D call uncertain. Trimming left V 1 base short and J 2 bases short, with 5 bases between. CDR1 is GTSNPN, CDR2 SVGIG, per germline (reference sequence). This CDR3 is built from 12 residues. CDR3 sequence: CAWSGGNYGYTF. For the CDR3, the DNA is TGTGCCTGGAGTGGCGGGAACTATGGCTACACCTTC.

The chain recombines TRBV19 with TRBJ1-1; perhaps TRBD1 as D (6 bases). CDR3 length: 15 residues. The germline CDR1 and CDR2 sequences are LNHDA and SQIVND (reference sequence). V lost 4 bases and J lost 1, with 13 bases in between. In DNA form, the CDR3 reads TGTGCCAGTAGTACTCCGGGACACCCGAACACTGAAGCTTTCTTT. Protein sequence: CASSTPGHPNTEAFF.

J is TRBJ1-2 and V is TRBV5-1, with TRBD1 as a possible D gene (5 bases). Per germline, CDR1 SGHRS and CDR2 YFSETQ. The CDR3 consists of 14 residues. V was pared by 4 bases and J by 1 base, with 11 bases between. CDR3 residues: CASSPQGGNYGYTF. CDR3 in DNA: TGCGCCAGCAGCCCCCAGGGTGGTAACTATGGCTACACCTTC. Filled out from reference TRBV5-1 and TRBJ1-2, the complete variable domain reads KAGVTQTPRYLIKTRGQQVTLSCSPISGHRSVSWYQQTPGQGLQFLFEYFSETQRNKGNFPGRFSGRQFSNSRSEMNVSTLELGDSALYLCASSPQGGNYGYTFGSGTRLTVV.